This T cell receptor beta chain comes out of a study of Tregs in tolerant kidney transplant recipients (dated by TCRdb to about 2019). Turning to the overall study: The study used TCRbeta sequencing to identify donor-specific regulatory T cells before combined kidney and bone marrow transplantation, then tracked those cells after transplant. TCRbeta repertoire sequencing was used in 3 healthy controls to compare several methods for expanding Tregs specific for an allogeneic donor.

Thawed PBMCs were FACS-sorted into unstimulated Tregs (CD4+CD25+CD127-), CD4+ non-Tregs (CD4+CD25-), CD4 cells and CD8 cells. Healthy control blood came either as purchased buffy coats or from healthy volunteers. Healthy control blood was separated into PBMCs by Ficoll density gradient and cryopreserved, and patient PBMCs were collected both before and after transplant. Study-level results and caveats: The study was constrained by small patient numbers, and validation of the findings is required in larger populations and under other immunosuppression protocols. Although technical replication error seemed to be minimal, the question of biological reproducibility was not addressed directly. The most biologically relevant and donor-specific TCRbeta repertoire appeared to be identified by expanding Tregs with activated donor B cells.

For TCRbeta CDR3 sequencing, genomic DNA from the sorted cells was extracted using the QIAGEN DNeasy Blood and Tissue Kit. Through immunoSEQ, high-throughput TCRbeta CDR3 sequencing was done commercially, including PCR amplification with internal controls and bias correction. The study's own analysis went as follows. Unique productive TCRbeta sequences were defined by CDR3 nucleotide sequence where primers matched, otherwise by CDR3 amino acid sequence with Vbeta and Jbeta genes. To correct for sorting error, sequences found in more than one sorted population at a frequency ratio of 2:1 or less were discarded, and the remaining shared sequences were assigned to the population with the higher frequency. A sequence counted as donor-reactive if, in CFSE-low cells, the sequence had a frequency of at least 0.01% and was expanded at least 5-fold compared with unstimulated cells. Jensen-Shannon divergence calculated on the top 100 TCRbeta sequences ranked by frequency was used to measure repertoire divergence. For samples with multiple sequencing runs, sorting error was corrected separately for each run before the runs were pooled. TCRdb took this table from immuneACCESS and kept in-frame rearrangements with V and J called. Such tables lack part of the clones; where checked against another copy, unresolved V genes explain under half of the gap, and the rest is unexplained. The V and J calls and the clone size are those of that table, but D and trimming were determined from the DNA. The sample table lists 240,000 or so clones, about 86% of them with a count of one. Together, the top ten hold around 0.6% of the sample.

Remarks on this clone: The target of this receptor is not known. No per-base quality is available; no much larger clone lies one base away.

The CDR3 covers 13 residues, taking in both the cysteine and the phenylalanine. Left in the record is the CDR3 DNA by itself, 39 bases read in frame from the first base. From a lookup of the germline V gene, CDR1 and CDR2 are MNHEY and SVGAGI. V has 4 bases trimmed and J has 8 bases trimmed; junction bases matching no gene number 6. This chain joins TRBV6-5 to TRBJ1-2, with 8 bases aligning to TRBD1. This TCR derives from a human donor in good health. Sequencing was carried out using CD4+ T cells from blood. The DNA reads as follows: TGTGCCAGCAGTTTAGGACAGGGAGGCGGCTACACCTTC. Its coded protein is CASSLGQGGGYTF.